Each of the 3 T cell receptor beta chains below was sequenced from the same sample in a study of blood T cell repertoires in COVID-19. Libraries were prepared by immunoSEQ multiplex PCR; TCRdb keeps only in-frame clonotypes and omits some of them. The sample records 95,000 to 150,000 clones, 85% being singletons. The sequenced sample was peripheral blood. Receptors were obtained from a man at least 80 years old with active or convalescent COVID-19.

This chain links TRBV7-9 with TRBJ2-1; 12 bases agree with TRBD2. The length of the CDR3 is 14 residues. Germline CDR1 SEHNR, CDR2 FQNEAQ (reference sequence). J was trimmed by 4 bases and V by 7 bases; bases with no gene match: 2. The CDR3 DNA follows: TGTGCCAGCACGACTAGCGGGGGTTACAATGAGCAGTTCTTC. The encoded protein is CASTTSGGYNEQFF.

CDR3 loop: CASRSGRGTYGYTF. The CDR3 DNA sequence: TGTGCCAGTAGATCAGGCAGGGGGACCTATGGCTACACCTTC. The chain links TRBV19 to TRBJ1-2, with 7 bases aligning to TRBD1. The CDR3 is made up of 14 amino acids. V was pared by 6 bases and J by 4 bases, with 8 bases of the junction left unmatched. Germline V lookup: CDR1 LNHDA, CDR2 SQIVND (reference sequence). Filled out from reference TRBV19 and TRBJ1-2, the complete variable domain reads DGGITQSPKYLFRKEGQNVTLSCEQNLNHDAMYWYRQDPGQGLRLIYYSQIVNDFQKGDIAEGYSVSREKKESFPLTVTSAQKNPTAFYLCASRSGRGTYGYTFGSGTRLTVV.

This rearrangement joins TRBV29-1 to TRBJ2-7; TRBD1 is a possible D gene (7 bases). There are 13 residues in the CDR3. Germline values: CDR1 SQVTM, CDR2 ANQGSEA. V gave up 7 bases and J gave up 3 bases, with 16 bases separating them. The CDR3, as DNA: TGCAGCGGCAGGGACAGCGGGTACTACGAGCAGTACTTC. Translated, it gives CSGRDSGYYEQYF.